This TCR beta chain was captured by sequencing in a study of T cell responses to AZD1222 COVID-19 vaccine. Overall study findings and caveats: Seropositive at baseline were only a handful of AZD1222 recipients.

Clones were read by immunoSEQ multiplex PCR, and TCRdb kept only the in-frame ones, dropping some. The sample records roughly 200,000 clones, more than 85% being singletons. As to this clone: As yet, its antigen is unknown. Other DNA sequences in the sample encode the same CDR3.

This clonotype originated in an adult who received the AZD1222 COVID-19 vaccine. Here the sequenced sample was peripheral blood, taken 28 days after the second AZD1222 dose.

CDR3 nucleotides: TGTGCCAGCAGGAGAGACGGCGGGAATTCACCCCTCCACTTT. It translates to CASRRDGGNSPLHF. The rearrangement joins TRBV6-5 to TRBJ1-6; D is undetermined. Germline V lookup: CDR1 MNHEY, CDR2 SVGAGI. Trimming removed 6 bases at V and 7 bases at J, with 13 bases between. The CDR3 covers 14 residues.